The 30 T cell receptor beta chains listed next were all sequenced from one sample in a study of control samples from healthy donors and cancer patients. TCRdb's table, derived via immunoSEQ multiplex PCR, lists solely in-frame clones and lacks some. The data contain under 75,000 clones, roughly 85% of them singletons. The sample comprised blood. The receptors originated from a middle-aged man in good health.

The V gene is TRBV6-2 or TRBV6-3, the J gene TRBJ2-7; unclear D gene. This CDR3 is 14 amino acids long. Per germline, CDR1 MNHEY and CDR2 SVGEGT. V was pared by 2 bases and J by 4 bases, with 12 bases between. This CDR3 reads CASSYAATDYEQYF. The CDR3 coding sequence is TGTGCCAGCAGTTACGCAGCAACGGATTACGAGCAGTACTTC.

This clone has a single count. The chain is built from TRBV3-1 (or the pseudogene TRBV3-2) and TRBJ2-6, with 9 positions matching TRBD1. Germline CDR1 LGHDT, CDR2 YNNKEL (reference sequence). This CDR3 spans 18 amino acids. J gave up 4 bases and V 4 bases, and 11 bases lay outside the gene matches. The CDR3 is CASSLRTGAARGANVLTF. Written as DNA, the CDR3 is TGTGCCAGCAGCCTGCGGACAGGGGCCGCGAGAGGGGCCAACGTCCTGACTTTC.

This chain connects TRBV2 to TRBJ2-1; 15 bases line up with TRBD2. V shed 6 bases and J 1 base; nucleotides not matched to a gene: 4. This CDR3 has 17 residues. Looked up from germline, CDR1 is SNHLY and CDR2 is FYNNEI. The CDR3 loop is CASRLGTSGGSYNEQFF. CDR3 bases: TGTGCCAGCAGGTTGGGGACTAGCGGGGGGTCCTACAATGAGCAGTTCTTC.

V gene TRBV18 combines with J gene TRBJ1-1; D ambiguous. The CDR3 spans 15 residues. V was shortened by 1 base and J by 0 bases, with 9 bases between the two germline ends. In germline, CDR1 is KGHSH, CDR2 LQKENI. Here the CDR3 reads CASSPHAGMNTEAFF. Written as DNA, the CDR3 is TGTGCCAGCTCACCACACGCCGGAATGAACACTGAAGCTTTCTTT.

The rearrangement uses TRBV15 and TRBJ2-2; tentative D call: TRBD2 (6 bases). The CDR3 is 14 amino acids. The germline CDR1 and CDR2 sequences are LNHNV and YYDKDF (reference sequence). The V end lost 5 bases, the J end lost 3 bases, and 10 bases lay between the germline ends. The CDR3 loop reads CATSEAGYTGELFF. The DNA for the CDR3 is TGTGCCACCAGCGAGGCGGGGTACACCGGGGAGCTGTTTTTT.

For the CDR3, the DNA is TGTGCCAGCAGCTTAAAGGGCGGAATGAGCTCCTACGAGCAGTACTTC. This gives the protein CASSLKGGMSSYEQYF. J is TRBJ2-7 and V is TRBV11-2; D is unclear. Trimming cost V 2 bases and J 0 bases, with 14 bases left between them. Germline CDR1 reads SGHAT; CDR2 reads FQNNGV. This CDR3 has 16 amino acids.

The rearrangement links TRBV4-3 to TRBJ1-2; weak D call: TRBD1 (6 bases). This CDR3 is 14 amino acids long. Germline V gene lookup returns CDR1 LGHNA and CDR2 YSLEER. Deletions cut 4 bases from V and 4 bases from J, with 13 bases between. The CDR3 DNA reads TGCGCCAGCAGCCCAGGGGTTTTGGGCTATGGCTACACCTTC. This codes for CASSPGVLGYGYTF.

This rearrangement joins TRBV9 to TRBJ2-3, with unresolved D. The CDR3 loop spans 11 amino acids. Germline lookup yields CDR1 SGDLS and CDR2 YYNGEE. V was trimmed by 1 base and J by 5 bases, leaving 2 bases between them. The chain's CDR3 is CASSVRDTQYF. CDR3 coding DNA: TGTGCCAGCAGCGTACGAGATACGCAGTATTTT.

The chain joins TRBV30 to TRBJ2-5; no reliable D call. The CDR3 covers 11 residues. The germline V and J ends were trimmed by 4 bases and 5 bases, with 8 bases remaining between them. Germline values: CDR1 GTSNPN, CDR2 SVGIG (reference sequence). The CDR3 loop reads CAWTLGETQYF. CDR3 nucleotides: TGTGCCTGGACCCTGGGGGAGACCCAGTACTTC.

V and J are TRBV6-6 and TRBJ1-1; TRBD1 agrees at 7 bases. Germline trimming cut 6 bases from V and 8 bases from J; bases unmatched to any gene: 3. The CDR3 extends over 11 amino acids. The V gene's germline CDR1 is MNHNY and CDR2 SVGAGI (reference sequence). The CDR3 spells CASRGDSEAFF. The CDR3 region has the DNA TGTGCCAGCAGGGGGGACAGCGAAGCTTTCTTT.

The genes are TRBV4-1 and TRBJ2-7; 9 bases fit TRBD1. CDR1 is MGHRA and CDR2 is YSYEKL in the germline V gene. Trimming took 4 bases from V and 6 from J; bases not matched to a gene: 4. This CDR3 has 13 amino acids. CDR3 bases: TGCGCCAGCAGCCCGGGACAGGGCGGCGAGCAGTACTTC. This gives the protein CASSPGQGGEQYF.

This clone was seen just once. This chain joins TRBV30 and TRBJ1-1; no definite D call. V dropped 0 bases and J dropped 4 bases, with 3 bases sitting between them. This CDR3 is 11 amino acids long. Germline CDR1 and CDR2: GTSNPN and SVGIG (reference sequence). CDR3 region: CAWSVITEAFF. CDR3 coding DNA: TGTGCCTGGAGTGTAATCACTGAAGCTTTCTTT. Based on the CDR3 plus reference TRBV30 and TRBJ1-1, the full variable domain is SQTIHQWPATLVQPVGSPLSLECTVEGTSNPNLYWYRQAAGRGLQLLFYSVGIGQISSEVPQNLSASRPQDRQFILSSKKLLLSDSGFYLCAWSVITEAFFGQGTRLTVV.

J is TRBJ2-7 and V is TRBV27, with 8 bases matching TRBD2. CDR1 MNHEY and CDR2 SMNVEV come from the germline V gene (reference sequence). J was trimmed by 6 bases and V by 0 bases; bases with no gene match: 4. CDR3 length: 14 residues. CDR3 sequence reads: CASSLSAGGIEQYF. In nucleotides, the CDR3 is TGTGCCAGCAGTTTATCGGCGGGGGGAATCGAGCAGTACTTC.

The chain combines TRBV9 with TRBJ2-1; TRBD1 is a possible D gene (5 bases). Trimming left V 7 bases short and J 2 bases short, with 13 bases between. Germline lookup yields CDR1 SGDLS and CDR2 YYNGEE. This CDR3 comprises 14 residues. CDR3 nucleotide sequence: TGTGCCAGCGGGGCGGCAACGGCCTACAATGAGCAGTTCTTC. Its translation: CASGAATAYNEQFF. Full variable domain (rest looked up from reference TRBV9 and TRBJ2-1): DSGVTQTPKHLITATGQRVTLRCSPRSGDLSVYWYQQSLDQGLQFLIQYYNGEERAKGNILERFSAQQFPDLHSELNLSSLELGDSALYFCASGAATAYNEQFFGPGTRLTVL.

V and J are TRBV18 and TRBJ2-2; D perhaps matches TRBD1 (6 bases). Trimming stripped 3 bases from V and 7 bases from J, with 15 bases between. Germline CDR1 is KGHSH and CDR2 is LQKENI. This CDR3 has 15 amino acids. CDR3 sequence reads: CASSPGAGTSGELFF. CDR3 DNA: TGTGCCAGCTCACCGGGGGCAGGGACCAGCGGGGAGCTGTTTTTT.

This clone was counted a few times. The V gene is TRBV7-6, the J gene TRBJ2-7; 9 bases are a match to TRBD1. CDR1 is SGHVS, CDR2 FNYEAQ, per germline. The CDR3 is made up of 15 amino acids. V lost 5 bases to trimming and J lost 10 bases; unmatched junction nucleotides: 15. Written as DNA, the CDR3 is TGTGCCAGCAGCCCCCTCCGGGACAGGGAAGATTACCAGTACTTC. Translation: CASSPLRDREDYQYF.

The rearrangement joins TRBV15 to TRBJ1-4, with D possibly matching TRBD1 (5 bases). V was pared by 9 bases and J by 8 bases, with 16 bases between. The CDR3 runs to 13 residues. The germline CDR1 and CDR2 sequences are LNHNV and YYDKDF (reference sequence). The CDR3 loop reads CATRDSQAEKLFF. The CDR3 DNA reads as TGTGCCACGAGAGACAGCCAGGCCGAAAAACTGTTTTTT. Variable domain in full (rest from reference TRBV15 and TRBJ1-4): DAMVIQNPRYQVTQFGKPVTLSCSQTLNHNVMYWYQQKSSQAPKLLFHYYDKDFNNEADTPDNFQSRRPNTSFCFLDIRSPGLGDTAMYLCATRDSQAEKLFFGSGTQLSVL.

The rearrangement links TRBV28 to TRBJ2-7; TRBD2 matches 8 bases. The V gene's germline CDR1 is MDHEN and CDR2 SYDVKM. The V gene end was trimmed by 5 bases and the J gene end by 7 bases; junction bases not matched to a gene: 4. This CDR3 contains 12 residues. For the CDR3, the DNA is TGTGCCAGCAGTCTTCCGGGAGGGGAGCAGTACTTC. It encodes CASSLPGGEQYF. Combining the CDR3 with reference TRBV28 and TRBJ2-7 gives the whole variable domain DVKVTQSSRYLVKRTGEKVFLECVQDMDHENMFWYRQDPGLGLRLIYFSYDVKMKEKGDIPEGYSVSREKKERFSLILESASTNQTSMYLCASSLPGGEQYFGPGTRLTVT.

This clone was recorded once. J is TRBJ2-3 and V is TRBV7-2, with 8 bases identical to TRBD2. Germline V gene sequence: CDR1 SGHTA, CDR2 FQGNSA. The V segment lost 5 bases and the J segment 2 bases; nucleotides outside the gene matches: 6. The CDR3 runs to 15 residues. The CDR3: CASSKAGVSTDTQYF. CDR3 coding DNA: TGTGCCAGCAGCAAAGCGGGGGTTTCCACAGATACGCAGTATTTT.

This sequence joins TRBV11-3 and TRBJ2-1, with 7 bases fitting TRBD1. V shed 3 bases, J shed 9 bases, and the junction held 17 bases outside the gene matches. CDR1 and CDR2 from the germline V gene are SGHNT and YENEEA. The CDR3 has 17 residues. The CDR3, as DNA: TGTGCCAGCAGCTTTGGGATACTCCGAACAGGGGCTGGTGAGCAGTTCTTC. Amino acids: CASSFGILRTGAGEQFF.

The gene calls are TRBV30 and TRBJ2-1, with 9 bases lining up with TRBD2. Trimming cost V 5 bases and J 7 bases; bases outside gene matches: 9. The CDR3 covers 14 residues. Germline CDR1 GTSNPN, CDR2 SVGIG (reference sequence). CDR3 bases: TGTGCCTGGGGCGGGGGGGCCTTGGAAAATGAGCAGTTCTTC. It translates to CAWGGGALENEQFF.

Details on this clone: A read error is likely, as this CDR3 ends without the conserved phenylalanine or tryptophan. No DNA is shown, since the ends of the CDR3 on it are uncertain; the CDR3 is the one TCRdb lists. The CDR3 is CASSLSWGLH. The rearrangement links TRBV7-9 to TRBJ1-1. Germline V gene sequence: CDR1 SEHNR, CDR2 FQNEAQ (reference sequence). With termini counted, the CDR3 has 10 amino acids.

A few counts support this clone. The chain joins TRBV9 to TRBJ1-3; maybe TRBD1 (5 bases). V was pared by 3 bases and J by 4 bases, with 17 bases between. The CDR3 totals 16 residues. The germline CDR1 and CDR2 sequences are SGDLS and YYNGEE. CDR3 nucleotide sequence: TGTGCCAGCAGCGCCGCGGGGGGTCCTTTCGGAAACACCATATATTTT. Translation: CASSAAGGPFGNTIYF.

This clone was seen a handful of times. This CDR3 reads CASRPFYSNQPQHF. For the CDR3, the DNA is TGTGCCAGCAGACCGTTTTATAGCAATCAGCCCCAGCATTTT. The chain employs TRBV2 and TRBJ1-5; no definite D call. This CDR3 is 14 amino acids long. Germline V gene data show CDR1 as SNHLY and CDR2 as FYNNEI. V gave up 6 bases and J gave up 0 bases, with 9 bases separating them.

This clone has only one observation. The chain couples TRBV7-9 to TRBJ2-3; 13 bases align to TRBD2. J lost 8 bases, V lost 3 bases, and 11 bases had no gene match. CDR3 length equals 17 residues. Germline CDR1 and CDR2: SEHNR and FQNEAQ (reference sequence). The CDR3 is CASSLTLLAGGQGTQYF. In DNA, the CDR3 is TGTGCCAGCAGCTTGACTTTACTAGCGGGGGGGCAGGGTACGCAGTATTTT.

The CDR3 protein is CASSIYRNTEAFF. The CDR3 coding sequence is TGTGCCAGTAGTATATACAGAAACACTGAAGCTTTCTTT. This chain links TRBV19 with TRBJ1-1, with no clear D. V was cut by 2 bases and J by 2 bases, with 6 bases left in between. This CDR3 has 13 amino acids. From germline, CDR1 is LNHDA and CDR2 SQIVND (reference sequence).

V and J are TRBV4-2 and TRBJ2-3; D unresolved. In germline, CDR1 is LGHNA, CDR2 YNFKEQ. With 0 bases removed from V and 0 bases from J, the gap between germline ends came to 4 bases. This CDR3 contains 14 residues. The CDR3 bases are TGTGCCAGCAGCCAAGAGGTTAGCACAGATACGCAGTATTTT. This codes for CASSQEVSTDTQYF.

The chain uses TRBV6-2 or TRBV6-3 and TRBJ2-5, with D possibly TRBD2 on 6 matching bases. Between the trimmed V and J ends, which lost 6 bases and 2 bases, there was a span of 22 bases. The CDR3 has 17 amino acids. CDR1 and CDR2 from the germline V gene are MNHEY and SVGEGT. CDR3 sequence (DNA): TGTGCCAGCAGGCCTTCGGGACTCCTAAAGGCGCAAGAGACCCAGTACTTC. This codes for CASRPSGLLKAQETQYF.

Notes on this clone: The junction departs from the called germline gene at one end, perhaps through a read error. The genes are TRBV19 and TRBJ2-7; D unresolved. The CDR3 has 15 residues. Per the germline V gene, CDR1 is LNHDA and CDR2 is SQIVND (reference sequence). The CDR3 sequence is CASRPPGQLSNEQYF. The CDR3 nucleotides are TGTGCCAGTAGACCCCCGGGTCAACTCTCCAACGAGCAGTACTTC.

The genes are TRBV28 and TRBJ2-1; tentative D call: TRBD2 (5 bases). This CDR3 region has 14 residues. Between the trimmed V and J ends, which lost 2 bases and 3 bases, there was a span of 8 bases. The germline V gene has CDR1 MDHEN and CDR2 SYDVKM. CDR3 sequence (DNA): TGTGCCAGCAGTTTAAGCGGCCACTACAATGAGCAGTTCTTC. It codes for CASSLSGHYNEQFF.